Listed here is a single T cell receptor beta chain. These data belong to a study of cytomegalovirus exposure and HLA in healthy donors. The wider study: Earlier sequencing of 150 million to 200 million T cells yielded 90 million to 140 million unique TCR beta sequences. Early released data comprised tens of millions of unique TCRs from HLA-typed donors.

The V end was cut by 5 bases, the J end by 1 base, with 15 bases between. This CDR3 is built from 16 residues. Per germline, CDR1 SGHRS and CDR2 YFSETQ. The study ran its PCR with 60 Vbeta and 13 Jbeta primers. The protocol was immunoSEQ multiplex PCR, while the TCRdb copy is restricted to in-frame clones and leaves out a portion. The sample features about 160,000 clones, with around 1.9% in its top ten. The clonotype originates from a man aged 25-45 years in good health and CMV-seronegative. The specimen sequenced was PBMCs. The genes are TRBV5-1 and TRBJ2-2; D is perhaps TRBD1 (7 bases). This CDR3 reads CASRLRGQMNTGELFF. The CDR3 nucleotides are TGCGCCAGCAGGTTGCGGGGACAGATGAACACCGGGGAGCTGTTTTTT.